This TCR delta chain derives from a study of gamma-delta T cells after stem cell transplantation. TCRdb re-called the RT-PCR reads through CATT. The sample has 1,200 or so delta-chain clones, 15% to 20% seen once. Within the sample, this clone is large. V lost 1 base to trimming and J lost 0 bases; unmatched junction nucleotides: 6. CDR1 GEAIGNYY and CDR2 EKD come from the germline V gene. This CDR3 is built from 19 residues. The chain uses TRDV2 and TRDJ3, with 9 bases lining up with TRDD3. The TCR originated in a human donor. It is not recorded whose cells these are; they may come from a transplant donor. Sequencing was carried out using gamma-delta T cells. The CDR3 spells CACDTVLGETSWDTRQMFF. In nucleotides, the CDR3 is TGTGCCTGTGACACAGTACTGGGGGAGACCTCCTGGGACACCCGACAGATGTTTTTC.